This T cell receptor (beta chain) was recovered during a study of glioma-infiltrating T cells (dated by TCRdb to the mid-2010s). Broadly, across the study: Glioma tissue, non-neoplastic brain tissue and matched peripheral blood mononuclear cells were used as sources from which TCR alpha- and beta-chain repertoires were sequenced. To measure how far tissue and blood T-cell populations diverged, each tissue-infiltrating repertoire was compared against the peripheral blood repertoire of the same patient. The paired cohort was made up of three low-grade glioma patients, 8 or 9 primary glioblastoma patients and three non-glioma patients who contributed non-neoplastic brain tissue. Results the study describes overall, beyond this receptor: Tissue and blood shared very few CDR3 sequences, a result attributed to high CDR3 diversity and limited sampling. The group comparisons were based on small numbers of patients: three non-neoplastic, three low-grade glioma and several glioblastoma patients. VJ-independent divergence between tissue and blood was below expectation in non-neoplastic patients but above expectation in all gliomas, especially low-grade gliomas.

TCR alpha and beta CDR3 regions were amplified with the iRepertoire nested amplicon-rescue multiplex PCR (arm-PCR) platform from RNA. The input for one-step reverse transcription and amplification was 100-400 ng of tissue mRNA or PBMC total RNA. Following bead purification, Illumina adapters were added by a secondary multiplex PCR, and libraries between 200 and 400 bp were gel-purified. Demultiplexing relied on internal 6-nucleotide barcodes carried by the libraries. Sequencing of the libraries was done on an Illumina MiSeq using 2x220 or 2x250 nucleotide paired-end reads. Per the source publication's procedure: Paired reads were merged using FLASH 1.2.11 and aligned with BWA-MEM to the GRCh37 human genome, and TRA and TRB reads were then extracted. An IMGT-derived reference of cassette sequences and CDR3 motifs, with pseudogenes included, was used for V and J assignment. Reads were translated in three frames, and productive CDR3s were defined by a C…FGXG motif without stop codons. Unique combinations of V-J cassette pair and CDR3 amino acid sequence were defined as clonotypes. Reads were filtered by Hamming distance, with the threshold set by the sequence error rate of each sample in mapped regions. TCRdb reanalyzed the raw reads on its own, using fastp at Q25 for trimming and MiXCR for clone calling, and kept in-frame beta chains. Rows with a matching CDR3 protein are joined into one entry that keeps the most common DNA and genes. The V and J calls come from TCRdb's annotation, not from the publication. This sample is represented by 100,000 to 150,000 distinct CDR3 sequences; roughly 25% of them were singletons. The ten largest clones capture nearly 15% of the sample.

The V end loses 6 bases and the J end loses 3 bases, and a stretch of 18 bases separates them. The CDR3 spans 15 residues, from the cysteine through the phenylalanine. This entry keeps only the CDR3 DNA: 45 bases, framed from base 1. CDR1 and CDR2 (MNHNS, SASEGT) derive from the germline V gene. This clonotype was counted many times. This receptor's antigen is unknown. Base qualities are not at hand, and no much larger clone is one base apart. This clonotype was sampled from a human donor with low-grade glioma or glioblastoma, undergoing nonglioma brain surgery, or in good health (not recorded which). The sequencing sample was made of glioma tissue, nonneoplastic brain tissue, or PBMCs (not recorded which). The chain uses TRBV6-1 and TRBJ2-7; the D segment could be TRBD1, given 6 matching bases. The CDR3 amino acid sequence is: CASRDPGTRDYEQYF. DNA sequence: TGTGCCAGCAGAGATCCCGGGACAAGAGACTACGAGCAGTACTTC.